This T cell receptor beta chain was found in a study of OX40 agonist ivuxolimab in advanced cancers. Profiling relied on immunoSEQ multiplex PCR, and the TCRdb table lists in-frame clones only, not all of them. Among 67,000 or so clones listed, around four fifths were seen once. The CDR3 extends over 14 amino acids. Germline V lookup: CDR1 SGHTA, CDR2 FQGNSA. Trimming took off 5 bases at V and 7 bases at J, with 17 bases between the two ends. This chain uses TRBV7-2 with TRBJ2-5; D gene unclear. The sequencing used CD4+ or CD8+ T cells sorted from blood, collected in a trial of the OX40 agonist ivuxolimab. The sequence came from an adult with an advanced solid tumor such as melanoma, head and neck, liver or kidney cancer. The CDR3 coding sequence is TGTGCCAGCAGCGAAAGGGCGGCTTCGGGGACCCAGTACTTC. Translating it yields CASSERAASGTQYF.